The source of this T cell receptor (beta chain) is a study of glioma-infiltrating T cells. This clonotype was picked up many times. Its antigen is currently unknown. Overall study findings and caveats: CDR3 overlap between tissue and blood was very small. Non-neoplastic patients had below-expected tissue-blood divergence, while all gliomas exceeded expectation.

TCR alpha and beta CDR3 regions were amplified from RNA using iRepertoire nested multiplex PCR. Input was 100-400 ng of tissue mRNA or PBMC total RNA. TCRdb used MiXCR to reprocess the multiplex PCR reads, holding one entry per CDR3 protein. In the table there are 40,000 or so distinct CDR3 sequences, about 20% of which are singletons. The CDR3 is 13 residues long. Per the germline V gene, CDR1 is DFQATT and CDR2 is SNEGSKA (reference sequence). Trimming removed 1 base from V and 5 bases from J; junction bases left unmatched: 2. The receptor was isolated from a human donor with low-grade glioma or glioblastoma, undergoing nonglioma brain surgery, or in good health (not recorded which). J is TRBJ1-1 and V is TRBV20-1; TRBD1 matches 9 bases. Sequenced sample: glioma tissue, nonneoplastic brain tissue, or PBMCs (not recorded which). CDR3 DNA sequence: TGCAGTGCTAGAGGGACAGGGGTTACTGAAGCTTTCTTT. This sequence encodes CSARGTGVTEAFF.